This TCR beta chain was recovered during a study of shared clonotypes between healthy human individuals. Here immunoSEQ multiplex PCR was the method, and the copy in TCRdb shows in-frame clones only, minus some. Here the sample spans fewer than 1.8 million clones, 97% to 99% being singletons. V was clipped by 2 bases and J by 0 bases, with 13 bases between them. The CDR3 has 16 residues. Per the germline V gene, CDR1 is SGHNT and CDR2 is YYREEE (reference sequence). This clonotype originated in a man aged 25 to 40 in good health. V gene TRBV5-4 combines with J gene TRBJ2-3; no firm D call. Input material: naive CD4+ T cells sorted from blood. Sample subset: CD45RA+ positively selected. CDR3 sequence (DNA): TGTGCCAGCAGCTTTGGGCTCCCGAGGAGCACAGATACGCAGTATTTT. Its protein is CASSFGLPRSTDTQYF.